These 17 T cell receptor beta chains share one sample of origin, sequenced in a study of identifying expanded T cells in peripheral blood. Here immunoSEQ multiplex PCR was the method, and the copy in TCRdb shows in-frame clones only, minus some. The table lists 60,000 to 80,000 clones, 75% to 90% of them singletons. The specimen sequenced was blood. Receptors originate from a person aged 18 to 75 in good health.

The V call is TRBV5-1, the J call TRBJ2-1; 8 bases are shared with TRBD1. The CDR3 length is 14 residues. Germline CDR1 reads SGHRS; CDR2 reads YFSETQ. Losses at the gene ends were 5 bases for V and 5 bases for J; bases not matched to a gene: 6. This CDR3 reads CASSRTGRNNEQFF. Written as DNA, the CDR3 is TGCGCCAGCAGTCGGACAGGGAGAAACAATGAGCAGTTCTTC. Drawing the rest from reference TRBV5-1 and TRBJ2-1, the complete variable domain is KAGVTQTPRYLIKTRGQQVTLSCSPISGHRSVSWYQQTPGQGLQFLFEYFSETQRNKGNFPGRFSGRQFSNSRSEMNVSTLELGDSALYLCASSRTGRNNEQFFGPGTRLTVL.

This chain joins TRBV7-2 and TRBJ1-1, with D unclear. In germline, CDR1 is SGHTA, CDR2 FQGNSA. V lost 2 bases and J lost 2, with 6 bases in between. The CDR3 runs to 13 residues. The CDR3 sequence is CASSLNGNTEAFF. CDR3 nucleotides: TGTGCCAGCAGCTTAAATGGAAACACTGAAGCTTTCTTT. The full variable domain, its missing parts supplied by reference TRBV7-2 and TRBJ1-1, is GAGVSQSPSNKVTEKGKDVELRCDPISGHTALYWYRQSLGQGLEFLIYFQGNSAPDKSGLPSDRFSAERTGGSVSTLTIQRTQQEDSAVYLCASSLNGNTEAFFGQGTRLTVV.

The J gene is TRBJ2-3, the V gene TRBV5-6; 13 bases are a match to TRBD2. V gave up 9 bases and J gave up 6 bases; unmatched junction bases: 10. Looked up from germline, CDR1 is SGHDT and CDR2 is YYEEEE. This CDR3 has 15 amino acids. The CDR3 here is CATGTSGISFDTQYF. In DNA, the CDR3 is TGTGCCACCGGGACTAGCGGGATCTCTTTCGATACGCAGTATTTT.

The chain is built from TRBV9 and TRBJ2-1; D is possibly TRBD2 (5 bases). Trimming left V 0 bases short and J 0 bases short, with 10 bases between. The CDR3 consists of 16 residues. Per the germline V gene, CDR1 is SGDLS and CDR2 is YYNGEE. In nucleotides, the CDR3 is TGTGCCAGCAGCGTAGGGGGAGCCTACTCCTACAATGAGCAGTTCTTC. It specifies CASSVGGAYSYNEQFF.

The gene calls are TRBV2 and TRBJ2-7; D possibly matches TRBD1 or TRBD2 (5 bases each). CDR1 and CDR2 (germline): SNHLY, FYNNEI. Trimming took 5 bases from V and 2 from J, leaving 16 bases between them. There are 15 residues in the CDR3. The CDR3 sequence is CASSPSGTRAYEQYF. CDR3 nucleotide sequence: TGTGCCAGCAGTCCCTCCGGGACCCGCGCCTACGAGCAGTACTTC.

This clone was seen a few times. V and J are TRBV7-9 and TRBJ1-4; 8 nucleotides match TRBD1. The length of the CDR3 is 15 residues. J gave up 8 bases and V 5 bases, and 10 bases lay outside the gene matches. CDR1 is SEHNR, CDR2 FQNEAQ, per germline (reference sequence). The CDR3 region has the DNA TGTGCCAGCAGCCCATTAGACAGGGGACGCGAAAAACTGTTTTTT. It is translated as CASSPLDRGREKLFF. Full variable domain (outside the CDR3, taken from reference TRBV7-9 and TRBJ1-4): DTGVSQNPRHKITKRGQNVTFRCDPISEHNRLYWYRQTLGQGPEFLTYFQNEAQLEKSRLLSDRFSAERPKGSFSTLEIQRTEQGDSAMYLCASSPLDRGREKLFFGSGTQLSVL.

The V and J genes are TRBV7-9 and TRBJ2-5; TRBD2 might be the D (5 bases). CDR1 SEHNR and CDR2 FQNEAQ come from the germline V gene (reference sequence). The V and J ends lost 5 bases and 2 bases respectively, with 9 bases between them. There are 13 residues in the CDR3. The CDR3 sequence: CASSQRTQETQYF. CDR3 bases: TGTGCCAGCAGCCAGCGGACTCAAGAGACCCAGTACTTC.

V usage is TRBV5-1 and J usage is TRBJ1-6; D gene uncertain. CDR1 and CDR2 from the germline V gene are SGHRS and YFSETQ. This CDR3 comprises 15 residues. V lost 0 bases and J 5 bases, leaving 9 bases between the germline ends. The CDR3 nucleotides are TGCGCCAGCAGCTTGGTGCAGGCGAATAATTCACCCCTCCACTTT. Residues: CASSLVQANNSPLHF.

The J gene is TRBJ2-3, the V gene TRBV5-1; 14 bases line up with TRBD2. CDR1 SGHRS and CDR2 YFSETQ come from the germline V gene. The CDR3 spans 19 residues. The V and J ends lost 2 bases and 0 bases, in that order; junction bases with no gene match: 8. This CDR3 is CASSLKTSGRAPSTDTQYF. As DNA, the CDR3 is TGCGCCAGCAGCTTAAAGACTAGCGGGAGGGCCCCCAGCACAGATACGCAGTATTTT.

V is TRBV19 and J is TRBJ1-1; 7 positions match TRBD1. The trim removed 4 bases at V and 6 bases at J, leaving 5 bases unmatched. The CDR3 length is 13 residues. Germline lookup yields CDR1 LNHDA and CDR2 SQIVND (reference sequence). CDR3 in amino acids: CASSTKGAAEAFF. DNA of the CDR3: TGTGCCAGTAGTACTAAGGGGGCGGCTGAAGCTTTCTTT.

The chain recombines TRBV11-3 with TRBJ2-6; 10 nucleotides line up with TRBD1. The V and J ends lost 4 bases and 3 bases, in that order; junction bases with no gene match: 6. The germline CDR1 and CDR2 sequences are SGHNT and YENEEA. The CDR3 totals 17 residues. CDR3 in amino acids: CASSSGQGEGGANVLTF. The CDR3 region has the DNA TGTGCCAGCAGCTCCGGACAGGGGGAAGGTGGGGCCAACGTCCTGACTTTC. Variable domain in full (rest from reference TRBV11-3 and TRBJ2-6): EAGVVQSPRYKIIEKKQPVAFWCNPISGHNTLYWYLQNLGQGPELLIRYENEEAVDDSQLPKDRFSAERLKGVDSTLKIQPAELGDSAVYLCASSSGQGEGGANVLTFGAGSRLTVL.

The chain recombines TRBV7-2 with TRBJ2-7, with 7 bases aligning to TRBD1. This CDR3 spans 16 amino acids. Trimming cost V 5 bases and J 1 base; bases outside gene matches: 11. The germline CDR1 and CDR2 sequences are SGHTA and FQGNSA. CDR3 amino acids: CASSRGLAGGSYEQYF. DNA of the CDR3: TGTGCCAGCAGCCGGGGTCTAGCAGGGGGATCCTACGAGCAGTACTTC.

The V and J genes are TRBV5-1 and TRBJ2-7, with D unclear. Trimming shortened V by 5 bases and J by 0 bases, and 6 bases separated the two germline ends. The CDR3 has 12 amino acids. Germline CDR1 SGHRS, CDR2 YFSETQ. The CDR3 reads CASSLSSYEQYF. The CDR3 nucleotides read TGCGCCAGCAGTCTAAGCTCCTACGAGCAGTACTTC.

This sequence joins TRBV5-1 and TRBJ1-1, with 8 bases identical to TRBD1. Germline CDR1 reads SGHRS; CDR2 reads YFSETQ. The CDR3 runs to 14 residues. The V segment lost 0 bases and the J segment 8 bases; nucleotides outside the gene matches: 6. The CDR3 loop is CASSLGTGWDEAFF. The CDR3 DNA sequence: TGCGCCAGCAGCTTGGGGACAGGGTGGGACGAAGCTTTCTTT.

The chain has TRBV7-2 and TRBJ2-5; 10 bases line up with TRBD1. Germline loops: CDR1 SGHTA, CDR2 FQGNSA. The CDR3 covers 15 residues. Losses at the gene ends were 5 bases for V and 8 bases for J; bases not matched to a gene: 11. The CDR3 is CASSLEGTGVRTQYF. The DNA of the CDR3 is TGTGCCAGCAGCCTAGAGGGGACAGGGGTCAGAACCCAGTACTTC.

The J gene is TRBJ1-3, the V gene TRBV19, with D possibly matching TRBD1 (5 bases). The CDR3 loop spans 15 amino acids. Germline CDR1 reads LNHDA; CDR2 reads SQIVND (reference sequence). The V gene lost 3 bases and the J gene lost 5 bases, with 14 bases spanning the gap. The CDR3 spells CASSISKDSRNTIYF. The CDR3, as DNA: TGTGCCAGTAGTATCTCTAAAGACAGCCGAAACACCATATATTTT.

The chain uses TRBV19 and TRBJ1-5; no clear D. Between the trimmed V and J ends, which lost 1 base and 0 bases, there was a span of 13 bases. The CDR3 is 17 residues long. From germline, CDR1 is LNHDA and CDR2 SQIVND (reference sequence). The CDR3 loop reads CASSIVLQFYSNQPQHF. The CDR3 nucleotides are TGTGCCAGTAGTATAGTTCTACAGTTTTATAGCAATCAGCCCCAGCATTTT.